This T cell receptor (beta chain) was recorded in a study of T cell responses to AZD1222 COVID-19 vaccine. General observations from the study: Only 6 or 7 people who got AZD1222 tested seropositive at baseline.

Produced via immunoSEQ multiplex PCR; TCRdb's table is partial and in-frame only. The repertoire holds about 85,000 clones, roughly 90% seen once, with around 6.7% in the top ten. V shed 5 bases and J shed 4 bases, with 15 bases lying between them. Germline V gene sequence: CDR1 LNHDA, CDR2 SQIVND (reference sequence). The CDR3 is 15 amino acids. Concerning this clone itself: Antigen specificity is unknown.

Sequenced here: peripheral blood, sampled on day 0 of AZD1222 vaccination. The V call is TRBV19, the J call TRBJ1-5; tentative D call: TRBD1 (6 bases). The source is an adult in good health. The CDR3 region has the DNA TGTGCCAGTAGTGTACGCTCAGGGGAGAATCAGCCCCAGCATTTT. Protein sequence: CASSVRSGENQPQHF.